This TCR beta chain was sequenced in a study of OX40 agonist ivuxolimab in advanced cancers. For the study at large: The mean age was roughly 60 years, ranging from about 20 to 85, with about 87% of participants male. General study points: In general, CD8+ T cells held more expanded clones than CD4+ did, on average. Several nonresponders also turned out to have low normalized T-cell clonal expansion. At 0.1 to 3.0 mg/kg and by week 6, clonal expansion occurred in CD4+ and CD8+ blood T cells.

The CDR3 has 15 amino acids. The ends were cut back, 4 bases at V and 4 bases at J, with 16 bases in the middle. The germline gives CDR1 SGHAT, CDR2 FQNNGV. As for this clone: Its antigen is as yet unknown.

Sequencing was performed with immunoSEQ multiplex PCR; in TCRdb, only in-frame clones are kept and a portion is missing. The data hold tens of thousands of clones, with approximately 87% observed a single time. This sequence originates from an adult with an advanced solid tumor such as melanoma, head and neck, liver or kidney cancer. The V call is TRBV11-2, the J call TRBJ1-2; D uncertain. The sequencing used CD4+ or CD8+ T cells sorted from blood, collected in a trial of the OX40 agonist ivuxolimab. The CDR3 DNA follows: TGTGCCAGCAGCTCACTTAGACGGGTCGGCTATGGCTACACCTTC. Protein sequence: CASSSLRRVGYGYTF.